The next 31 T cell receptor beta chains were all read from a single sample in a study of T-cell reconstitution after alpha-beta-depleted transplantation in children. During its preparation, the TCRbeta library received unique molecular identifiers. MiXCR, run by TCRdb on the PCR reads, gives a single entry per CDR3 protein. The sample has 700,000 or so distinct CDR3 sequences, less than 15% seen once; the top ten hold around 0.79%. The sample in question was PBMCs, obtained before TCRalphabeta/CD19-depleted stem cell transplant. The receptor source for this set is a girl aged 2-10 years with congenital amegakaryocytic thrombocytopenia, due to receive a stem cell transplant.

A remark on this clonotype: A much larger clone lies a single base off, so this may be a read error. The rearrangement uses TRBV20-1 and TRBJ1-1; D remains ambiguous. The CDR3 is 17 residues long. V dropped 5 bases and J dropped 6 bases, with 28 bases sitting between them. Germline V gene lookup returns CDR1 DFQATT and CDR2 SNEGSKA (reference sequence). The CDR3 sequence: CSAAAYPPIKEYAEAFF. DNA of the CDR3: TGCAGTGCTGCCGCTTACCCACCGATTAAGGAATACGCTGAAGCTTTCTTT.

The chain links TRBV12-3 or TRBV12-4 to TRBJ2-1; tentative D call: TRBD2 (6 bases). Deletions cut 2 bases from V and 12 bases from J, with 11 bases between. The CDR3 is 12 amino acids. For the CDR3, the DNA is TGTGCCAGCAGTTTACCAACCGGGAGGCAGTTCTTC. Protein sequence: CASSLPTGRQFF.

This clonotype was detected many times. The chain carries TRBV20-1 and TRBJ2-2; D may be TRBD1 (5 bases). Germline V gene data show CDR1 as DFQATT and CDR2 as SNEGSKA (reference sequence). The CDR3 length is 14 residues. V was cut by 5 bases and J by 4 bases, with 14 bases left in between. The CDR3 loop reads CSAPIGASTGELFF. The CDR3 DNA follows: TGCAGTGCTCCGATAGGGGCGAGCACCGGGGAGCTGTTTTTT.

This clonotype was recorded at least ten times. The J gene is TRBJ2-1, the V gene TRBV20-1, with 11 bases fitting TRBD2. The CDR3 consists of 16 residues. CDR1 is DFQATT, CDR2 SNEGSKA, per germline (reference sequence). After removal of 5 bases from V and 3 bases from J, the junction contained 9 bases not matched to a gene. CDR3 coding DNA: TGCAGTGCTCCTAGCCTACTAGCGGGAGTCTACAATGAGCAGTTCTTC. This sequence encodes CSAPSLLAGVYNEQFF.

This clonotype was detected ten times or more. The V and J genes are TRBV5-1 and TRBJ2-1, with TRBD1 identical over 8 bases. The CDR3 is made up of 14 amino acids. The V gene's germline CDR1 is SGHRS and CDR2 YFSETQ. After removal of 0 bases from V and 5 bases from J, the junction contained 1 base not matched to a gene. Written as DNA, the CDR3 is TGCGCCAGCAGCTTGGGACAGGGGAACAATGAGCAGTTCTTC. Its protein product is CASSLGQGNNEQFF.

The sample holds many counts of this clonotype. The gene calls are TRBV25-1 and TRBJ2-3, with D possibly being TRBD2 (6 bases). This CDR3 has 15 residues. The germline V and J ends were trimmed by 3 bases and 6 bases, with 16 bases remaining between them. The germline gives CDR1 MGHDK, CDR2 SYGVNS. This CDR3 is CASSDVHGSGDTQYF. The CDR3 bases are TGTGCCAGCAGTGACGTTCATGGGAGCGGGGATACGCAGTATTTT.

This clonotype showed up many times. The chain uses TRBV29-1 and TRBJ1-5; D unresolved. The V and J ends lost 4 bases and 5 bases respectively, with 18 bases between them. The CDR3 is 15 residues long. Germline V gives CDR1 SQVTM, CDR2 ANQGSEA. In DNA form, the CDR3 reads TGCAGCGTTGTTTGTCAGGAGTTGGGGTATCAGCCCCAGCATTTT. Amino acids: CSVVCQELGYQPQHF.

The CDR3 coding sequence is TGTGCCACCAGCGGTTACTTTTCAGGGGGCCGAGATACGCAGTATTTT. This translates into CATSGYFSGGRDTQYF. The rearrangement uses TRBV15 and TRBJ2-3, with 8 bases that match TRBD1. The V gene end was trimmed by 5 bases and the J gene end by 5 bases; junction bases not matched to a gene: 12. The CDR3 is made up of 16 amino acids. Germline V CDR1 and CDR2: LNHNV, YYDKDF (reference sequence).

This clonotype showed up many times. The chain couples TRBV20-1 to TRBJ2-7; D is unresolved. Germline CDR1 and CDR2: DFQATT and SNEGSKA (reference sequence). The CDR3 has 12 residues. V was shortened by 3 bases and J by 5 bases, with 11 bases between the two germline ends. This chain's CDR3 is CSASGFVNEQYF. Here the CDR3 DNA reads TGCAGTGCTAGCGGGTTTGTCAACGAGCAGTACTTC.

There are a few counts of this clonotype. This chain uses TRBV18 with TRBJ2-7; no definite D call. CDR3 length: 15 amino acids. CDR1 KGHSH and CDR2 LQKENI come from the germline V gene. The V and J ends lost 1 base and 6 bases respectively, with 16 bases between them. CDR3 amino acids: CASSPRVNRPPEQYF. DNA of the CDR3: TGTGCCAGCTCACCACGGGTAAACCGACCACCCGAGCAGTACTTC.

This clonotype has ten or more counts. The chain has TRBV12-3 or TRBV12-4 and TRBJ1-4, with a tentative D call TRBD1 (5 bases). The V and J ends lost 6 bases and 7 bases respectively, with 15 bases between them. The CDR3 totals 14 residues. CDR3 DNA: TGTGCCAGCAGCCTCCTGGGGACGAGTGAAAAACTGTTTTTT. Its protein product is CASSLLGTSEKLFF.

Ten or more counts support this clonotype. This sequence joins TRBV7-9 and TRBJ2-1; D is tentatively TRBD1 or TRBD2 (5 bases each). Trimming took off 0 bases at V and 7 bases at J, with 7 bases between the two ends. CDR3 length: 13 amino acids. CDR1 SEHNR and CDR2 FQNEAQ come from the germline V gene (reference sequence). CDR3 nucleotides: TGTGCCAGCAGCTTAGCTTGGGGGAATGAGCAGTTCTTC. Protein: CASSLAWGNEQFF. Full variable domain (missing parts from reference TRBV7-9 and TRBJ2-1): DTGVSQNPRHKITKRGQNVTFRCDPISEHNRLYWYRQTLGQGPEFLTYFQNEAQLEKSRLLSDRFSAERPKGSFSTLEIQRTEQGDSAMYLCASSLAWGNEQFFGPGTRLTVL.

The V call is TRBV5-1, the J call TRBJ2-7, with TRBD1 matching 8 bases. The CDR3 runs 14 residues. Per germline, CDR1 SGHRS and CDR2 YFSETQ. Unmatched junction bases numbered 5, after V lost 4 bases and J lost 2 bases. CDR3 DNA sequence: TGCGCCAGCAGCCCGGACAGGGCCACCTACGAGCAGTACTTC. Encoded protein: CASSPDRATYEQYF. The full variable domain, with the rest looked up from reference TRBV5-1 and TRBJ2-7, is KAGVTQTPRYLIKTRGQQVTLSCSPISGHRSVSWYQQTPGQGLQFLFEYFSETQRNKGNFPGRFSGRQFSNSRSEMNVSTLELGDSALYLCASSPDRATYEQYFGPGTRLTVT.

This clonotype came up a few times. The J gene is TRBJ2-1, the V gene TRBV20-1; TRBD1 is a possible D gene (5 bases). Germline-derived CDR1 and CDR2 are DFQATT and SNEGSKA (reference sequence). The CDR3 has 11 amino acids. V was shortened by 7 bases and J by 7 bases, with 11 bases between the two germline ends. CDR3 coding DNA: TGCAGTGTAACAGGTTTTAATGAGCAGTTCTTC. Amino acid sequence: CSVTGFNEQFF.

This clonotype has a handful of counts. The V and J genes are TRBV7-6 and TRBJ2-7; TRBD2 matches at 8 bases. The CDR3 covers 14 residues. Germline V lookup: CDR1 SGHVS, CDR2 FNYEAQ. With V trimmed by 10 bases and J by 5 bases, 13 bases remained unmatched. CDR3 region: CATNPGLGNDEQYF. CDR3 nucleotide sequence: TGTGCCACTAATCCGGGACTAGGGAACGACGAGCAGTACTTC.

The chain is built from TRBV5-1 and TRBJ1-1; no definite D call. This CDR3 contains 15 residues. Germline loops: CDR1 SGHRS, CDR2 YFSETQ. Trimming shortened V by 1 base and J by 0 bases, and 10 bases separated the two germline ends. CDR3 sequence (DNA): TGCGCCAGCAGCTTGTTTGGTTCCTTGAACACTGAAGCTTTCTTT. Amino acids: CASSLFGSLNTEAFF.

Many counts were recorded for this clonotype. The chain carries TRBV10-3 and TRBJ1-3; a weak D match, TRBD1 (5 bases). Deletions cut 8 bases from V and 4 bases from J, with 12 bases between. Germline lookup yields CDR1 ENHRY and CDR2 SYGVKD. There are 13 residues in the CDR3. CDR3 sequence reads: CAICQGSGNTIYF. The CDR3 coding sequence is TGTGCCATCTGTCAGGGATCAGGAAACACCATATATTTT.

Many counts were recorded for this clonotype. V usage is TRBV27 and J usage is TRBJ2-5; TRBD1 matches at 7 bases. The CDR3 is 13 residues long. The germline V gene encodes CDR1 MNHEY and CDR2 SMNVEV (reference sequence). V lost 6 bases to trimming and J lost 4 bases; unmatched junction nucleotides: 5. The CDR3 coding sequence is TGTGCCAGCAGGCGACAGGGATCAGAGACCCAGTACTTC. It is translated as CASRRQGSETQYF.

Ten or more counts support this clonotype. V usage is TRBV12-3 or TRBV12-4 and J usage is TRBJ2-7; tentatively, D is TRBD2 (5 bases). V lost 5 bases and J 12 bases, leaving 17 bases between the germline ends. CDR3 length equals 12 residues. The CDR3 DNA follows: TGTGCCAGCAGTCGCTACTTACTCGGGGTGTACTTC. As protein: CASSRYLLGVYF.

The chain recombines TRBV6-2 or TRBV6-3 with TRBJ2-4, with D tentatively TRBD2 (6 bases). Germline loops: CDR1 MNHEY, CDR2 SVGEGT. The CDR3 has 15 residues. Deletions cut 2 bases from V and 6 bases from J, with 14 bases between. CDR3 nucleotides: TGTGCCAGCAGTTACAGAAGGTGGGAGGCAAACATTCAGTACTTC. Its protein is CASSYRRWEANIQYF.

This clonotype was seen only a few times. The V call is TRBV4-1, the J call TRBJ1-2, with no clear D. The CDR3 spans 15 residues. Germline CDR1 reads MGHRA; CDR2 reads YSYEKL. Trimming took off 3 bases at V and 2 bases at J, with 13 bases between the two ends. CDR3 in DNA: TGCGCCAGCAGCCAGAGACGCGTCTCAAACTATGGCTACACCTTC. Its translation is CASSQRRVSNYGYTF.

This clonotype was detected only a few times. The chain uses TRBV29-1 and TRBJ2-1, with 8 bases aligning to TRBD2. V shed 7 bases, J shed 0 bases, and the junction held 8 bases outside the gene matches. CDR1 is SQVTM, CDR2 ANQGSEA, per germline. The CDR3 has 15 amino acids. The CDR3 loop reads CSDRDSGSSYNEQFF. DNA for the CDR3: TGCAGCGATAGAGACAGCGGGAGCTCCTACAATGAGCAGTTCTTC.

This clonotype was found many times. In DNA, the CDR3 is TGCGCCAGCAGCCGCGACGGGACAGGTATATTTAGGAAGACCCAGTACTTC. It yields the protein CASSRDGTGIFRKTQYF. V usage is TRBV5-1 and J usage is TRBJ2-5; 8 positions agree with TRBD1. V lost 4 bases to trimming and J lost 6 bases; unmatched junction nucleotides: 17. Germline values: CDR1 SGHRS, CDR2 YFSETQ. CDR3 length: 17 residues.

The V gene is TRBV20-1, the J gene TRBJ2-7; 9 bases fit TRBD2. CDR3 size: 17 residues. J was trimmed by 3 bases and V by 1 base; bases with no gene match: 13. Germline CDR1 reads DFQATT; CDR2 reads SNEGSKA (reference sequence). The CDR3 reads CSARGGRSLAGLYEQYF. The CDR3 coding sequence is TGCAGTGCTAGAGGAGGCAGGAGCCTAGCGGGGCTCTACGAGCAGTACTTC.

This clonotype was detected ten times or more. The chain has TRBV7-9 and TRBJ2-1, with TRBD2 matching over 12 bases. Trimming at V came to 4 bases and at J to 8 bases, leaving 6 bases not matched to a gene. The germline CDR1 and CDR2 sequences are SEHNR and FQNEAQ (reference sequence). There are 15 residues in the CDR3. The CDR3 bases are TGTGCCAGCAGCTACACTAGCGGGAGGACCGATGAGCAGTTCTTC. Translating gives CASSYTSGRTDEQFF. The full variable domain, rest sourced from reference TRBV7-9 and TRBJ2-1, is DTGVSQNPRHKITKRGQNVTFRCDPISEHNRLYWYRQTLGQGPEFLTYFQNEAQLEKSRLLSDRFSAERPKGSFSTLEIQRTEQGDSAMYLCASSYTSGRTDEQFFGPGTRLTVL.

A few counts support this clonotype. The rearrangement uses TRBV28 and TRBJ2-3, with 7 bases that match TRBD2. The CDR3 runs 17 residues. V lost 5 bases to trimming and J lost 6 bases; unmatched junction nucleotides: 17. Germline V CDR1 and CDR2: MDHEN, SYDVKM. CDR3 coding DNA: TGTGCCAGCAGTGTACCCCTCGGTAGGCTGGGGGGGGATACGCAGTATTTT. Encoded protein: CASSVPLGRLGGDTQYF.

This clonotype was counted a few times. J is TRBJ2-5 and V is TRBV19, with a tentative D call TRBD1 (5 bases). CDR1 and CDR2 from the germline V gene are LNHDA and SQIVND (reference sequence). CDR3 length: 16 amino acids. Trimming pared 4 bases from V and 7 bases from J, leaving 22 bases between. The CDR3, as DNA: TGTGCCAGTAGTACAACAGGATCCCCGCCCTTTGGGACCCAGTACTTC. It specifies CASSTTGSPPFGTQYF.

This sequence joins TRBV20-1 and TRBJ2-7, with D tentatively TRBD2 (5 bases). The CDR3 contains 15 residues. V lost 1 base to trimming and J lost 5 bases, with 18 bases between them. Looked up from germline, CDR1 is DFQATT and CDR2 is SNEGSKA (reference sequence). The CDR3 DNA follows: TGCAGTGCTAGAGTCAGACGGACTCTTAGTCACGAGCAGTACTTC. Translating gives CSARVRRTLSHEQYF.

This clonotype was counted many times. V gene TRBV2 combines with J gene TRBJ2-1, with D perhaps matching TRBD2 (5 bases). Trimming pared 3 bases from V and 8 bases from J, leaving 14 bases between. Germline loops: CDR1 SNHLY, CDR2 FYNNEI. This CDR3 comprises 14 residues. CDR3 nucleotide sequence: TGTGCCAGCAGTGACCCCGCGGGCCCTCATGAGCAGTTCTTC. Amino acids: CASSDPAGPHEQFF.

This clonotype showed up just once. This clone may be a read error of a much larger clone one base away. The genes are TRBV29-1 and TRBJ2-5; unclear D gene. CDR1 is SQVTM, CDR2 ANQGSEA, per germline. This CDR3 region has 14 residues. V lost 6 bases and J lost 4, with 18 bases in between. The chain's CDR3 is CSVGPANDGETQYF. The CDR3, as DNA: TGCAGCGTAGGACCAGCCAATGACGGAGAGACCCAGTACTTC.

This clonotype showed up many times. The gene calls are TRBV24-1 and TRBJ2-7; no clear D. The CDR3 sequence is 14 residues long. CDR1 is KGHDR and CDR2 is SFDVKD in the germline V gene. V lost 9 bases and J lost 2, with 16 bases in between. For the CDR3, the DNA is TGTGCCACCCTGGGTCAAAAGGGTACCTACGAGCAGTACTTC. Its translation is CATLGQKGTYEQYF.